This T cell receptor beta chain was profiled in a study of blood T cell repertoires in COVID-19. At the level of the study: Acute-phase and convalescent COVID-19 samples originated in the United States, Italy and Spain. In each case, the material was cDNA or gDNA derived from T cells, B-cell-depleted T cells, or PBMCs.

V lost 3 bases to trimming and J lost 4 bases, with 16 bases between them. This CDR3 comprises 15 residues. Per germline, CDR1 MGHDK and CDR2 SYGVNS. The table lists this clone with a few counts. Methods used by the authors: Quantification of nucleated cells was approximated via reference gene primer amplification. The repertoire was sequenced with immunoSEQ multiplex PCR; TCRdb's copy has only in-frame clones and lacks some. That table gives V, J and clone size, and the DNA gave D and trimming. The sample lists 200,000 or so clones; 65% to 85% were seen once. Sequencing input: peripheral blood. This chain joins TRBV25-1 and TRBJ2-7, with a possible D match to TRBD1 (8 bases). The TCR comes from a woman older than 75 with acute or convalescent COVID-19. The CDR3, as DNA: TGTGCCAGCAGTGAGGTCGGACAGGGAGGGTACGAGCAGTACTTC. It yields the protein CASSEVGQGGYEQYF.